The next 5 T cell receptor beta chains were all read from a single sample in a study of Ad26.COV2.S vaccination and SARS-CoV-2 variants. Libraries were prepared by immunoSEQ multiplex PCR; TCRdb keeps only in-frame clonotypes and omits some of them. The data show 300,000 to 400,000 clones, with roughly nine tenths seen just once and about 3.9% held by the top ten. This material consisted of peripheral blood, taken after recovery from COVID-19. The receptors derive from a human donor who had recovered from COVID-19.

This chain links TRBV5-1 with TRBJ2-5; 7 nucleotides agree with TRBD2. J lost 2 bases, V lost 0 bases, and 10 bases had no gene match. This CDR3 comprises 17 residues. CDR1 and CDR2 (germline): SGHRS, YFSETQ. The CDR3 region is CASSLAGTTLIQETQYF. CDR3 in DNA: TGCGCCAGCAGCTTGGCGGGGACTACACTAATTCAAGAGACCCAGTACTTC.

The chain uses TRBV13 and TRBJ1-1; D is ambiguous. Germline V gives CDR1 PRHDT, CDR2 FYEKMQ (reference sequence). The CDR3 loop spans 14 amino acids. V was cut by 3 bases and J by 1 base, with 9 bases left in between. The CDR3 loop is CASSLVGRNTEAFF. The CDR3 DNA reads TGTGCCAGCAGCTTGGTGGGGAGGAACACTGAAGCTTTCTTT.

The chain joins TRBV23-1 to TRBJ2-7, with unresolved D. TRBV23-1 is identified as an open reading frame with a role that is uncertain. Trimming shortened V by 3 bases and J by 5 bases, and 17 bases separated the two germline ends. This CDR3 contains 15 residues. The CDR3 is CASSHRNPADHEQYF. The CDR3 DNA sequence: TGCGCCAGCAGTCACAGAAACCCCGCGGATCACGAGCAGTACTTC.

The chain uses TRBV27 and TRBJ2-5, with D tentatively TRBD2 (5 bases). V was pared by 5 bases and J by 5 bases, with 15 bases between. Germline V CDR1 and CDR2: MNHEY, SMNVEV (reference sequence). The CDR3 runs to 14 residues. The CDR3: CASSMLAARETQYF. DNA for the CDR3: TGTGCCAGCAGTATGCTAGCAGCCCGGGAGACCCAGTACTTC.

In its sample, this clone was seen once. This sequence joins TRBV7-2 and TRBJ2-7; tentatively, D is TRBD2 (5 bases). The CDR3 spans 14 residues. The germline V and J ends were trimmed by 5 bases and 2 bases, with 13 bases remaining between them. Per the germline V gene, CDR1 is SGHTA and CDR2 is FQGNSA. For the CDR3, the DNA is TGTGCCAGCAGCCTCGCCTACGGGGCCTACGAGCAGTACTTC. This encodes CASSLAYGAYEQYF.